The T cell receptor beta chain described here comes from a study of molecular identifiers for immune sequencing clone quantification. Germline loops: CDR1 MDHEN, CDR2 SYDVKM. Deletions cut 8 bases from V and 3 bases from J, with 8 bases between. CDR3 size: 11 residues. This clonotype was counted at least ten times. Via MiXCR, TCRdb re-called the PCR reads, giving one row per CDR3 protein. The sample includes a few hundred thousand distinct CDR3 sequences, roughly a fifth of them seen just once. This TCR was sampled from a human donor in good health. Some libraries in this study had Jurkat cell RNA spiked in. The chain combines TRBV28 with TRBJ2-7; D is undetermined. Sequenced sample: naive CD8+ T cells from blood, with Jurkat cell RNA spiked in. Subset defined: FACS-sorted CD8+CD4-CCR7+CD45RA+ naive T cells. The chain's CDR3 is CASGLSYEQYF. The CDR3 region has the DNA TGTGCCAGCGGGTTGAGCTACGAGCAGTACTTC. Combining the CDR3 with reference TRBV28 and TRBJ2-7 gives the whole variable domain DVKVTQSSRYLVKRTGEKVFLECVQDMDHENMFWYRQDPGLGLRLIYFSYDVKMKEKGDIPEGYSVSREKKERFSLILESASTNQTSMYLCASGLSYEQYFGPGTRLTVT.